This T cell receptor (beta chain) was obtained from a study of cytomegalovirus exposure and HLA in healthy donors. Points from the study as a whole: Rare TCR sequences predominated, though certain public TCRs were found in many donors. The study had only CMV serostatus as immune exposure information. In vitro experiments confirmed that a few CMV-associated chains were specific for CMV antigens.

Germline V CDR1 and CDR2: DFQATT, SNEGSKA (reference sequence). The CDR3 runs to 11 residues. The V end was cut by 6 bases, the J end by 7 bases, with 12 bases between. Turning to this clone: The antigen is undetermined.

The PCR was carried out with 60 Vbeta primers and 13 Jbeta primers. Here immunoSEQ multiplex PCR was the method, and the copy in TCRdb shows in-frame clones only, minus some. The sample carries about 130,000 clones, roughly three quarters recorded once. The chain links TRBV20-1 to TRBJ1-1; possible D gene TRBD1, 5 bases. Input material: PBMCs. The TCR comes from a middle-aged woman in good health and CMV-seronegative. Written as DNA, the CDR3 is TGCAGTGCGGGGGGTTCGAGTGAAGCTTTCTTT. Amino acid sequence: CSAGGSSEAFF.